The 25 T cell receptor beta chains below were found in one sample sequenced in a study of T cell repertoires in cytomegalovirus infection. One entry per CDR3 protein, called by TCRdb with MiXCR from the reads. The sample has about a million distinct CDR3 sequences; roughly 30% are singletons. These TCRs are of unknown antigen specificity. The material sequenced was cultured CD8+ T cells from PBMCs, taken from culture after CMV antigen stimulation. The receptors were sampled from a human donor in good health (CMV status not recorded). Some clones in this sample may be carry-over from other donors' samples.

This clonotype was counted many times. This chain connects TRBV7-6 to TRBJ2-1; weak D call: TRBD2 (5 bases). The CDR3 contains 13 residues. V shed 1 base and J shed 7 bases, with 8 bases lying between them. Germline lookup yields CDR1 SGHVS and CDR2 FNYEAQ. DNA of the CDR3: TGTGCCAGCAGCTTAGGCTCGGGGAATGAGCAGTTCTTC. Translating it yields CASSLGSGNEQFF.

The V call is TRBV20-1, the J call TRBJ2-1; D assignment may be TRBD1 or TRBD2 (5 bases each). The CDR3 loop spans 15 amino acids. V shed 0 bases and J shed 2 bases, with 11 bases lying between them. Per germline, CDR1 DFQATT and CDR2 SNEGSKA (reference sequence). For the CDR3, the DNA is TGCAGTGCTAGAGATCATTGGGGGACCTACAATGAGCAGTTCTTC. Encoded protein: CSARDHWGTYNEQFF.

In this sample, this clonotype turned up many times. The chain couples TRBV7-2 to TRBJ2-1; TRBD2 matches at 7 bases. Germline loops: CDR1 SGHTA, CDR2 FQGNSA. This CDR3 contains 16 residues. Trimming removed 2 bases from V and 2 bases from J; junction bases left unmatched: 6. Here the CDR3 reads CASSLSGMSPYNEQFF. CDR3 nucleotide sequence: TGTGCCAGCAGCTTAAGCGGGATGAGCCCCTACAATGAGCAGTTCTTC.

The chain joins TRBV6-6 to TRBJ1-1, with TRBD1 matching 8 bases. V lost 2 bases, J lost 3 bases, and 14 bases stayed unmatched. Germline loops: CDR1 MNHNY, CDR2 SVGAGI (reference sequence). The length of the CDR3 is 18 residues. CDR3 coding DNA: TGTGCCAGCAGTTACCCCATGAGGACAGGGTCGTTGGACACTGAAGCTTTCTTT. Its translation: CASSYPMRTGSLDTEAFF.

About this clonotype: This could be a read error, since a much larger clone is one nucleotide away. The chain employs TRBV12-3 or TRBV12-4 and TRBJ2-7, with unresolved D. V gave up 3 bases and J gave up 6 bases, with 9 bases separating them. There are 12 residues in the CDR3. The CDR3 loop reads CASSFHGIEQYF. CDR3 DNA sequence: TGTGCCAGCAGTTTTCATGGGATCGAGCAGTACTTC.

CDR3 nucleotide sequence: TGTGCCAGCAGCCTACAGGGGGCGAGGGTCGAGCAGTACTTC. Translation: CASSLQGARVEQYF. The gene calls are TRBV6-6 and TRBJ2-7; 9 nucleotides match TRBD1. Germline V gene lookup returns CDR1 MNHNY and CDR2 SVGAGI (reference sequence). The ends lost 6 bases at V and 6 bases at J; junction bases unmatched: 9. The CDR3 spans 14 residues.

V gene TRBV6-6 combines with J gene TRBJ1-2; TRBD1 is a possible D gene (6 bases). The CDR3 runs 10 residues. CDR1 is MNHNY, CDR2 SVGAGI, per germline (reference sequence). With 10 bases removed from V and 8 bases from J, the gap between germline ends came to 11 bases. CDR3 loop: CATSQGGYTF. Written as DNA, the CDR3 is TGTGCCACCAGCCAGGGGGGCTACACCTTC.

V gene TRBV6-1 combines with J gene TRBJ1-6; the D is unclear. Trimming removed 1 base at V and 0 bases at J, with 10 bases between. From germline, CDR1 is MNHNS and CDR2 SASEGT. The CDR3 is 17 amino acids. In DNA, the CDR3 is TGTGCCAGCAGTGAAGTCCACGGTAGCTCCTATAATTCACCCCTCCACTTT. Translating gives CASSEVHGSSYNSPLHF.

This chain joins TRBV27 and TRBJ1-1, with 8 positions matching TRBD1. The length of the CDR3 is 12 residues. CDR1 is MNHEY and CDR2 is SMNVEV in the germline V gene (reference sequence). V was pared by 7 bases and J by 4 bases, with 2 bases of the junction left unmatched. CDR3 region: CASTDRATEAFF. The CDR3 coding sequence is TGTGCCAGCACGGACAGGGCCACTGAAGCTTTCTTT.

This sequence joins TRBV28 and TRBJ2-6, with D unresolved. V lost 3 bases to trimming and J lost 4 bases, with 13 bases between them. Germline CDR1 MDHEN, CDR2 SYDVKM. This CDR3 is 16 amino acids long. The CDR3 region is CASSFPPLFGANVLTF. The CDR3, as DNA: TGTGCCAGCAGTTTCCCCCCCCTTTTCGGGGCCAACGTCCTGACTTTC.

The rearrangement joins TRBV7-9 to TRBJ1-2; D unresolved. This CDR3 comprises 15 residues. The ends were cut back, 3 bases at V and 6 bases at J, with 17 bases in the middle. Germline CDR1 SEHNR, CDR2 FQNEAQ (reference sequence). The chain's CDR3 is CASSLDAKLKDGYTF. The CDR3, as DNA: TGTGCCAGCAGCTTGGACGCAAAACTCAAGGATGGCTACACCTTC. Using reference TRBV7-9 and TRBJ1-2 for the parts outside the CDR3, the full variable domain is DTGVSQNPRHKITKRGQNVTFRCDPISEHNRLYWYRQTLGQGPEFLTYFQNEAQLEKSRLLSDRFSAERPKGSFSTLEIQRTEQGDSAMYLCASSLDAKLKDGYTFGSGTRLTVV.

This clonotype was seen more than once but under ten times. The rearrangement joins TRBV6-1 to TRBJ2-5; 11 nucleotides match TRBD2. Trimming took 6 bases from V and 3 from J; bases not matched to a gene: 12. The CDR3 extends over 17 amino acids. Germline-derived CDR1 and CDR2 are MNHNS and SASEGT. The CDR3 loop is CASSSGLAEPYKETQYF. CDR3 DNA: TGTGCCAGCAGCTCGGGACTAGCGGAGCCTTACAAAGAGACCCAGTACTTC.

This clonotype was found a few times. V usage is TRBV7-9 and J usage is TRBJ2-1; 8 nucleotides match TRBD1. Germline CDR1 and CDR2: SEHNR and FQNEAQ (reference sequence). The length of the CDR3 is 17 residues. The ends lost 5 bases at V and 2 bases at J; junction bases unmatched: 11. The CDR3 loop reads CASSIYGTGKTYNEQFF. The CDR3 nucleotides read TGTGCCAGCAGCATATACGGGACAGGTAAAACCTACAATGAGCAGTTCTTC.

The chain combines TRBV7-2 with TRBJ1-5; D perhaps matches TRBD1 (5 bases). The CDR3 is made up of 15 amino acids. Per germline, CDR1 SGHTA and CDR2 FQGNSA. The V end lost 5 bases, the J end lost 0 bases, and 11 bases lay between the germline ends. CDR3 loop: CASSATAYSNQPQHF. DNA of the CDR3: TGTGCCAGCAGCGCGACAGCTTATAGCAATCAGCCCCAGCATTTT.

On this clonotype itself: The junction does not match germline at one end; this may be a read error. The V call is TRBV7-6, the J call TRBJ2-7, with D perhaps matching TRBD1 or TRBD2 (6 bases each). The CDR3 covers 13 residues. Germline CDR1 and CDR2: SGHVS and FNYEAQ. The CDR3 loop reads CASSPRGLNEQNF. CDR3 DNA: TGTGCCAGCAGCCCCAGGGGACTTAACGAGCAGAACTTC.

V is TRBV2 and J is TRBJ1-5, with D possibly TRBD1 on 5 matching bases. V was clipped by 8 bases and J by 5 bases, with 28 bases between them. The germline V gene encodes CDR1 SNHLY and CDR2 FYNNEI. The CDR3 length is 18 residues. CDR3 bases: TGTGCCAGCTGCCCGCGGGAGGGGCCCTTGGGGGGGGATCAGCCCCAGCATTTT. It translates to CASCPREGPLGGDQPQHF. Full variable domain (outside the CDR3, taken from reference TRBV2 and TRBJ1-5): EPEVTQTPSHQVTQMGQEVILRCVPISNHLYFYWYRQILGQKVEFLVSFYNNEISEKSEIFDDQFSVERPDGSNFTLKIRSTKLEDSAMYFCASCPREGPLGGDQPQHFGDGTRLSIL.

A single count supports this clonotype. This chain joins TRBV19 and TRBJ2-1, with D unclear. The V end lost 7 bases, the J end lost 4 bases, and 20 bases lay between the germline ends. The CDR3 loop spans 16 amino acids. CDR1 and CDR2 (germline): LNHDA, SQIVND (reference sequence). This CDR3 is CASTESQRPLYNEQFF. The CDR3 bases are TGTGCCAGTACCGAAAGCCAGAGGCCTTTGTACAATGAGCAGTTCTTC.

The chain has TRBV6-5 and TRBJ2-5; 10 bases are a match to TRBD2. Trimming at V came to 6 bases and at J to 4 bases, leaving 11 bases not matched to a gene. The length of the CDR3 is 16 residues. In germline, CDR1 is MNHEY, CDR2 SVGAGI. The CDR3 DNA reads TGTGCCAGCAGCCTCCCCCCAACTAGCGGGACAGAGACCCAGTACTTC. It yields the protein CASSLPPTSGTETQYF.

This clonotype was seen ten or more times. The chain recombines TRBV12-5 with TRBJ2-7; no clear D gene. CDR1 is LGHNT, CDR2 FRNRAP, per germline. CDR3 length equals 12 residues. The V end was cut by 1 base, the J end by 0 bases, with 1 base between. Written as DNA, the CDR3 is TGTGCTAGTGGTTTGGACTCCTACGAGCAGTACTTC. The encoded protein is CASGLDSYEQYF.

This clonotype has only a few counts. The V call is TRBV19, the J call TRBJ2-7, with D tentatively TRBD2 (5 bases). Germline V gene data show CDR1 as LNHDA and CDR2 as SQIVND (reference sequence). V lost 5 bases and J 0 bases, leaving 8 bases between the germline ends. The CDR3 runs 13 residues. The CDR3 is CASSAAASYEQYF. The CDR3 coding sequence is TGTGCCAGTAGTGCAGCGGCCTCCTACGAGCAGTACTTC.

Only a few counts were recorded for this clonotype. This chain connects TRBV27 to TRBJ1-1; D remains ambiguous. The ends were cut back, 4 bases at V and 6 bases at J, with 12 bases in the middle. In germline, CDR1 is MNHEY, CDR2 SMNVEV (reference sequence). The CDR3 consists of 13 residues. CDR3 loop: CASSSRLPPEAFF. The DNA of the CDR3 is TGTGCCAGCAGTTCCCGGCTCCCTCCTGAAGCTTTCTTT.

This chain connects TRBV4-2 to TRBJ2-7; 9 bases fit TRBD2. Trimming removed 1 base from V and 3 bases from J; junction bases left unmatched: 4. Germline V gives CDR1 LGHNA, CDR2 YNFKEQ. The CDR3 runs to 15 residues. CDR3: CASSQASGGNYEQYF. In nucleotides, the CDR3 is TGTGCCAGCAGCCAAGCCAGCGGGGGGAACTACGAGCAGTACTTC.

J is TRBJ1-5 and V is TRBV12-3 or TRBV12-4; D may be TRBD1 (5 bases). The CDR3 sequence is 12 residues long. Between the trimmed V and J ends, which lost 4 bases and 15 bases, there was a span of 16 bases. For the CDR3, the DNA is TGTGCCAGCAGTTCCACCGGGACGGTCGGGCATTTT. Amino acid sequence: CASSSTGTVGHF.

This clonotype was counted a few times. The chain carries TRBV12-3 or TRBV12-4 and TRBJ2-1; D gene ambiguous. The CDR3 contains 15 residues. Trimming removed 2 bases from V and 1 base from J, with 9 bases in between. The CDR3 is CASSLFLTSYNEQFF. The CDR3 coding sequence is TGTGCCAGCAGTTTATTCTTAACATCCTACAATGAGCAGTTCTTC.

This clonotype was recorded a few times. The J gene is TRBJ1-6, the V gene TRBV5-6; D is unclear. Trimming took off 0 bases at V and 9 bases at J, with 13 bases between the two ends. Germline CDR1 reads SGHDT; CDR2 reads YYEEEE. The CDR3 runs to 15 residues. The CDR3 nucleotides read TGTGCCAGCAGCTTGGGACATCGACATATTTCACCCCTCCACTTT. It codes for CASSLGHRHISPLHF.